A selection of T cell receptor beta chains follows, all from one sample in a study of cytomegalovirus exposure and HLA in healthy donors. Assay used: immunoSEQ multiplex PCR; TCRdb lists only in-frame clones, some missing. The sample includes 100,000 to 150,000 clones, 17% seen only once; the top ten take roughly 2.7%. Sequenced sample: PBMCs. The source of these receptors is a female donor in good health and CMV-seropositive. Both conserved end residues are part of each CDR3. D genes are given only for firm matches. Clone size is shown for a subset of rows, as once, few, many or a class of expanded clone.

v_gene	abundance	len	d_gene	j_gene	CDR3nt	CDR3aa
TRBV6-6	-	16	TRBD1	TRBJ2-2	TGTGCCAGCAGTTATGGGGACAGGGGGGGAACCGGGGAGCTGTTTTTT	CASSYGDRGGTGELFF
TRBV27	few	15	TRBD1	TRBJ1-5	TGTGCCAGCAGTGCCGGGACAGCCAACAATCAGCCCCAGCATTTT	CASSAGTANNQPQHF
TRBV5-1	few	14	-	TRBJ1-6	TGCGCCAGCACCATTGGACTGAACAATTCACCCCTCCACTTT	CASTIGLNNSPLHF
TRBV16	-	15	TRBD1	TRBJ1-6	TGTGCCAGCAGCCACGGGACAGGACTTAGGTCACCCCTCCACTTT	CASSHGTGLRSPLHF
TRBV5-5	-	14	-	TRBJ2-7	TGTGCCAGCAGCTTGGGGACAACGACCTACGAGCAGTACTTC	CASSLGTTTYEQYF
TRBV27	-	14	TRBD1	TRBJ2-7	TGTGCCAGCAGTTTAGACAGGGGGTCGGGCGAGCAGTACTTC	CASSLDRGSGEQYF
TRBV19	once	14	-	TRBJ1-1	TGTGCCAGTAGTATCCCGGGAGGGGCCACTGAAGCTTTCTTT	CASSIPGGATEAFF
TRBV11-2	few	17	-	TRBJ1-6	TGTGCCAGCAGCTCAAAGATAAACAGACAAGTTAATTCACCCCTCCACTTT	CASSSKINRQVNSPLHF
TRBV28	few	13	TRBD1	TRBJ1-6	TGTGCCAGCAGGTGGACAGGGCCTTCACCCCTCCACTTT	CASRWTGPSPLHF
TRBV2	few	15	TRBD2	TRBJ2-1	TGTGCCAGCAGTGAAGACGCTAGCGGATACAATGAGCAGTTCTTC	CASSEDASGYNEQFF
TRBV10-2	-	14	-	TRBJ1-5	TGCGCCAGCTGCCTGGGGGGGAGGAATCAGCCCCAGCATTTT	CASCLGGRNQPQHF
TRBV6-6	few	16	TRBD2	TRBJ2-7	TGTGCCAGCAGTTACTCGGGAGCGGGGGGTAGCTACGAGCAGTACTTC	CASSYSGAGGSYEQYF
TRBV6-1	few	15	TRBD2	TRBJ2-7	TGTGCCAGCAGTGAATATTCGGGGGGGGTCGGCGAGCAGTACTTC	CASSEYSGGVGEQYF
TRBV5-6	few	15	-	TRBJ1-3	TGTGCCAGCAGCCGGACGTCGGGAGGAAGAAACACCATATATTTT	CASSRTSGGRNTIYF
TRBV7-2	few	15	-	TRBJ1-5	TGTGCCAGCAGCTTACGGACAGATAGCAATCAGCCCCAGCATTTT	CASSLRTDSNQPQHF
TRBV25-1	few	12	TRBD2	TRBJ2-7	TGTGCCAGCAGTTGTCCGGGGGGCGAGCAGTACTTC	CASSCPGGEQYF
TRBV27	few	13	TRBD1	TRBJ2-7	TGTGCCAGCAGTTGGGACAGGGGGGCCGAGCAGTACTTC	CASSWDRGAEQYF
TRBV7-9	-	13	-	TRBJ1-2	TGTGCCAGCAGCTCCTTCAGGGAATATGGCTACACCTTC	CASSSFREYGYTF
TRBV6-5	-	14	-	TRBJ1-5	TGTGCCAGCACCTTACGGGCAGGGAGGCAGCCCCAGCATTTT	CASTLRAGRQPQHF
TRBV2	few	11	-	TRBJ2-2	TGTGCCAGCAGCAGTACCGGGGAGCTGTTTTTT	CASSSTGELFF
TRBV15	-	14	TRBD1	TRBJ1-1	TGTGCCACCAGCAGGGACAGGAGGAACACTGAAGCTTTCTTT	CATSRDRRNTEAFF
TRBV28	-	12	-	TRBJ2-7	TGTGCCGGGAGTACAGGGCACTACGAGCAGTACTTC	CAGSTGHYEQYF
TRBV27	few	15	-	TRBJ2-2	TGTGCCAGCAGTCGTGGGGCACTAAACACCGGGGAGCTGTTTTTT	CASSRGALNTGELFF